This T cell receptor (beta chain) emerged from a study of PD-1 blockade in classical Hodgkin lymphoma. Overall study findings and caveats: Healthy donors reportedly exceeded newly diagnosed patients in baseline TCR diversity.

Time point meaning: newly diagnosed, previously untreated cHL patient sample. Magnetic negative selection was used to purify CD4+ T cells from thawed PBMCs. Acting as the comparison were PBMCs from newly diagnosed, untreated classical Hodgkin lymphoma. The data were produced by immunoSEQ multiplex PCR, yet TCRdb's version contains in-frame clones alone and is incomplete. In the table there are approximately 35,000 clones, around nine tenths of which are singletons. On this clone itself: Antigen specificity is unknown.

Germline values: CDR1 SGHVS, CDR2 FNYEAQ. Trimming cost V 7 bases and J 1 base, with 10 bases left between them. The CDR3 contains 13 residues. Sequenced: CD4+ T cells from blood. This TCR was recovered from a human donor with classical Hodgkin lymphoma. The chain combines TRBV7-6 with TRBJ2-5, with D uncertain. The CDR3 region is CASTQGSQETQYF. The CDR3 DNA is TGTGCCAGCACCCAAGGTTCCCAAGAGACCCAGTACTTC.